The source of this T cell receptor (beta chain) is a study of blood T cells in healthy people across ages (dated by TCRdb to the mid-2010s). Background for the entire study: In model experiments, roughly one uniquely barcoded TCR beta cDNA molecule per two T cells was captured by template switching. Using deep sequencing normalized with unique cDNA molecular identifiers, the study measured how TCR beta repertoire diversity changes with age. The study analyzed two additional independent replicas of 1 million unique cDNA reads from the same blood draw for two donors, one aged 18 to 30 and one aged 80 or older. To avoid experimental bias, donors of different ages were randomly spread across the sequencing lanes. Donors were grouped into four age groups: young (average approximately 15 years), middle-aged (roughly 37), aged (around 60) and long-lived (about 89). The research as a whole found: Estimates of total diversity based on one million sequenced T cells were regarded as lower bounds and as underestimates. There was a strong correlation between observed TCR beta diversity and the percentage of naive T cells measured by flow cytometry. Because donor CMV infection status was unknown, age-related changes in expanded clonotypes were potentially confounded. Since profiling was done on bulk unsorted PBMCs, naive and antigen-experienced compartments could not be conclusively compared. Observed TCR beta diversity per million T cells fell roughly linearly with age, and a significant reduction was already apparent by age around 40. Compared with the aged group, the long-lived group had more naive CD4+ T cells, fewer expanded clones and increased TCR diversity, a pattern suggesting age selection.

Libraries were built with 5' RACE. TCRdb records Illumina HiSeq 2500 as the sequencer. A second roughly 6 to 12 cycle PCR used a sample-barcoded 5' primer and a J-beta primer mix. A unique molecular identifier was introduced onto each TCR beta cDNA molecule by a template-switch 5' adaptor carrying 12 random nucleotides. Each sample yielded at least 2.5 million CDR3-containing paired-end reads. All of the RNA was converted into first-strand cDNA using the Mint cDNA synthesis kit, with a TRBC-specific oligonucleotide serving as the primer. After uracil-DNA glycosylase treatment, a first 18-cycle PCR used universal primers M1SS and BC2_uni_R on all cDNA. The authors processed their data as follows. For normalization, 1 million high-quality reads were randomly selected from each sample, with every read carrying a distinct molecular identifier. Reads sharing molecular identifiers were discarded rather than binned into consensus sequences. MiTCR, run with a Q25 quality threshold and the strictest error-elimination algorithm, handled CDR3 identification, clonotype clustering and error correction. A nonparametric unseen species model with Euler transformation was used to estimate lower-bound total TCR beta diversity. Clones were called with MiXCR by TCRdb after fastp trimmed the public reads at Q25, and only in-frame beta chains were retained. Every distinct CDR3 protein forms one entry, paired with its most common genes and DNA. The authors' filters were not applied to this entry. The sample table lists around 1.5 million distinct CDR3 sequences, 42% of them with a count of one. The biggest ten clones account for roughly 8.2% of the sample.

Donors were a few dozen systemically healthy Caucasian individuals from Russia aged roughly 6 to 90 years. Each donor gave about 9.7 milliliters of peripheral blood, drawn into EDTA-treated Vacutainer tubes. Ficoll-Paque density-gradient centrifugation was used to isolate PBMCs, with at least 7 million per sample. Total RNA, at least 6 micrograms per sample, was extracted from PBMCs with Trizol reagent. The percentages of naive CD45RAhigh/CD27high T cells were determined by flow cytometry on a PBMC aliquot from every donor. The CDR3 sequence holds 13 residues, the cysteine and phenylalanine included. The read is trimmed to its CDR3 DNA, 39 bases read in frame from base 1. CDR1 and CDR2 are read off the germline V gene as ENHRY and SYGVKD. V is reduced by 1 base and J by 6 bases, leaving a spacing of 7 bases between them. As regards this clonotype: Its recognized antigen is unknown. Base qualities are not provided; no much larger clone lies one nucleotide away.

The origin of this receptor is a woman aged 18-29 years in good health. The sample taken for sequencing was blood. The V and J segments used are TRBV10-3 and TRBJ1-5, with no reliable assignment of the D segment. The CDR3 region reads CAISELYPQPQHF. DNA sequence: TGTGCCATCAGTGAGTTATATCCTCAGCCCCAGCATTTT.